These T cell receptor beta chains were read from a single sample in a study of graft-versus-host responses after intestinal transplantation. These receptors lack a known antigen. Method: immunoSEQ multiplex PCR; TCRdb's copy keeps in-frame clones and lacks some. This repertoire shows approximately 81,000 clones, about nine tenths found once; its top ten account for 7.5% to 8.5%. Sequenced material: unstimulated CD8+ T cells sorted from spleen or lymph node cells, taken before transplant. The receptors were sampled from a human donor who was the organ donor for an intestinal transplant. Both conserved end residues are part of each CDR3. A D gene is named only where the DNA matches it firmly. Rows may omit the clone size; those that give it use once, few, many or a size class.

clone_size d_call j_call v_call cdr3_aa cdr3_nt
- - TRBJ2-2 TRBV15 CATSRGWTAFTGELFF TGTGCCACCAGCAGAGGCTGGACTGCCTTCACCGGGGAGCTGTTTTTT
- TRBD2 TRBJ2-1 TRBV4-1 CASSQGASGGAVDEQFF TGCGCCAGCAGCCAAGGGGCTAGCGGGGGGGCCGTAGATGAGCAGTTCTTC
- - TRBJ2-2 TRBV6-5 CASSSSGGDTGELFF TGTGCCAGCAGCTCTTCAGGGGGGGACACCGGGGAGCTGTTTTTT
- TRBD2 TRBJ2-1 TRBV30 CAWSGTSGGSSYNEQFF TGTGCCTGGAGCGGGACTAGCGGGGGTAGCTCCTACAATGAGCAGTTCTTC
- TRBD1 TRBJ1-4 TRBV6-1 CASSEAGGTGVEKLFF TGTGCCAGCAGTGAAGCTGGTGGGACAGGGGTTGAAAAACTGTTTTTT
- TRBD1 TRBJ2-7 TRBV5-1 CASSLSGTGLNEQYF TGCGCCAGCAGCTTGTCCGGGACAGGGTTGAACGAGCAGTACTTC
- - TRBJ1-1 TRBV5-1 CASSPGRLNTEAFF TGCGCCAGCAGCCCGGGACGGCTGAACACTGAAGCTTTCTTT
- - TRBJ2-1 TRBV6-1 CASSEARLLQAYNEQFF TGTGCCAGCAGTGAAGCTCGACTCCTCCAAGCCTACAATGAGCAGTTCTTC
- - TRBJ2-2 TRBV29-1 CSVEDGELFF TGCAGCGTTGAAGATGGGGAGCTGTTTTTT
- - TRBJ1-4 TRBV6-6 CATQGPYNEKLFF TGTGCCACCCAAGGGCCTTATAATGAAAAACTGTTTTTT
medium-sized - TRBJ2-3 TRBV6-5 CASSYSSWGKDTQYF TGTGCCAGCAGTTACTCTTCCTGGGGGAAAGATACGCAGTATTTT
- TRBD2 TRBJ2-1 TRBV27 CASSLFGGSSYNEQFF TGTGCCAGCAGTTTATTCGGGGGGAGCTCCTACAATGAGCAGTTCTTC
- - TRBJ2-2 TRBV4-1 CASSPWTDKNTGELFF TGCGCCAGCAGCCCGTGGACAGATAAGAACACCGGGGAGCTGTTTTTT
few - TRBJ2-2 TRBV5-5 CASWSTGELFF TGTGCCAGTTGGAGCACCGGGGAGCTGTTTTTT
once - TRBJ2-3 TRBV5-4 CASSATGFDTQYF TGTGCCAGCAGCGCTACAGGGTTTGATACGCAGTATTTT
- TRBD1 TRBJ2-3 TRBV30 CAWSGTGGTDTQYF TGTGCCTGGAGTGGGACAGGGGGGACAGATACGCAGTATTTT
- TRBD1 TRBJ1-6 TRBV11-2 CASSFWDRVKVSPLHF TGTGCCAGCAGCTTTTGGGACAGGGTAAAAGTTTCACCCCTCCACTTT
- TRBD2 TRBJ2-5 TRBV12-5 CASGLNHLAGGFQETQYF TGTGCTAGTGGTTTAAATCATCTAGCGGGGGGTTTCCAAGAGACCCAGTACTTC
- - TRBJ1-2 TRBV27 CASSSHRDLRGYTF TGTGCCAGCAGTTCGCACCGGGACCTCCGGGGCTACACCTTC
- TRBD1 TRBJ2-7 TRBV5-4 CASRPGGQGSYEQYF TGTGCCAGCAGGCCTGGGGGACAGGGCTCCTACGAGCAGTACTTC
- - TRBJ1-3 TRBV7-3 CASSSYMGGTIGNTIYF TGTGCCAGCAGCTCATACATGGGGGGGACGATTGGAAACACCATATATTTT
- TRBD1 TRBJ1-2 TRBV7-9 CASSPRSGTGIGYTF TGTGCCAGCAGCCCCCGCTCCGGGACAGGTATTGGCTACACCTTC
- TRBD1 TRBJ1-1 TRBV7-9 CASSFGQGLSTNTEAFF TGTGCCAGCAGCTTCGGACAGGGGCTGTCAACGAACACTGAAGCTTTCTTT
- - TRBJ2-1 TRBV7-6 CASSPEGSSYNEQFF TGTGCCAGCAGCCCAGAGGGCAGCTCCTACAATGAGCAGTTCTTC
- - TRBJ1-1 TRBV4-2 CAVMAGTYTEAFF TGTGCGGTTATGGCAGGGACATACACTGAAGCTTTCTTT
- TRBD1 TRBJ1-1 TRBV27 CASSRGGQWGTEAFF TGTGCCAGCAGCCGCGGGGGACAGTGGGGCACTGAAGCTTTCTTT
medium-sized TRBD1 TRBJ2-1 TRBV27 CASSPGTGFHNEQFF TGTGCCAGCAGTCCAGGGACAGGGTTTCACAATGAGCAGTTCTTC
once TRBD2 TRBJ2-1 TRBV10-2 CASSLGGTYNEQFF TGCGCCAGCAGCTTGGGGGGGACCTACAATGAGCAGTTCTTC
- - TRBJ2-1 TRBV9 CASSGYSGPLGGNEQFF TGTGCCAGCAGCGGATACTCCGGACCCTTGGGTGGCAATGAGCAGTTCTTC
- TRBD2 TRBJ2-5 TRBV28 CASSQEARGGAETQYF TGTGCCAGCAGTCAAGAGGCGCGGGGGGGCGCGGAGACCCAGTACTTC
- TRBD1 TRBJ2-7 TRBV20-1 CSAHRGNEQYF TGCAGTGCCCACAGGGGTAACGAGCAGTACTTC
- - TRBJ1-2 TRBV7-8 CASSSEENYGYTF TGTGCCAGCAGCTCGGAGGAGAACTATGGCTACACCTTC
- - TRBJ2-2 TRBV7-9 CASSSDTGGARELFF TGTGCCAGCAGCTCCGACACCGGGGGTGCCAGGGAGCTGTTTTTT
- TRBD2 TRBJ2-3 TRBV6-5 CASRISGGESDTQYF TGTGCCAGCAGGATTAGCGGGGGGGAGTCCGATACGCAGTATTTT
- TRBD2 TRBJ2-3 TRBV7-3 CASSLTGGLAGGSTDTQYF TGTGCCAGCAGCTTAACCGGAGGGCTAGCGGGGGGGAGCACAGATACGCAGTATTTT
once - TRBJ2-1 TRBV30 CAWSVVIGYNEQFF TGTGCCTGGAGTGTCGTCATCGGCTACAATGAGCAGTTCTTC